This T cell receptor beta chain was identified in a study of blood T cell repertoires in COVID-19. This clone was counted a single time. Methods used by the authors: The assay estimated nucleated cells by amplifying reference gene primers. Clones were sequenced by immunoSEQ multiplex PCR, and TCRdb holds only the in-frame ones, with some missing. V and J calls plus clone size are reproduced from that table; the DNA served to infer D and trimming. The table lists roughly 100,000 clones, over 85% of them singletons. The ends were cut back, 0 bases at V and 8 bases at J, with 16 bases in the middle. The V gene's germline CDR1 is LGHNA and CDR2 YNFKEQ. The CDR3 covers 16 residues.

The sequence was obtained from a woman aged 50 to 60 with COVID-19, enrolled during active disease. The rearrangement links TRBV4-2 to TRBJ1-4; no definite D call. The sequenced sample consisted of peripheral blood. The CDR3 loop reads CASSQDAGVMSEKLFF. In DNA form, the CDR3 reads TGTGCCAGCAGCCAAGATGCAGGTGTGATGTCGGAAAAACTGTTTTTT.